The 21 T cell receptor beta chains listed next were all sequenced from one sample in a study of vaccination and CD4 T cells after COVID-19. Treatment in this sample: roughly ten-day PBMC culture with coronavirus spike peptide pools or control peptides (ViraFEST assay). Collection of the unexposed donor's CD4+ T cells took place before the COVID-19 pandemic (2011-2018). Cultured CD4+ T-cell DNA underwent Oncomine TCR Beta short-read sequencing. CD4+ T cells were cultured, and genomic DNA was extracted from them. TCRdb called the PCR reads again in MiXCR, with one record for every CDR3 protein. The data show about 9,500 distinct CDR3 sequences, about 35% seen once. Antigens for these TCRs are unknown. Input material: CD4+ T cells from blood, cultured in vitro. The source is a human donor in good health.

This clonotype is hyperexpanded by share. The rearrangement links TRBV7-2 to TRBJ1-2, with D possibly TRBD1 on 6 matching bases. The CDR3 has 12 residues. Trimming shortened V by 4 bases and J by 4 bases, and 7 bases separated the two germline ends. Germline CDR1 SGHTA, CDR2 FQGNSA. CDR3 DNA: TGTGCCAGCAGCTCGACAGGCTATGGCTACACCTTC. Its protein product is CASSSTGYGYTF.

V and J are TRBV28 and TRBJ2-4; D gene ambiguous. The V gene lost 5 bases and the J gene lost 1 base, with 9 bases spanning the gap. This CDR3 is 14 amino acids long. CDR1 and CDR2 from the germline V gene are MDHEN and SYDVKM. Written as DNA, the CDR3 is TGTGCCAGCAGTAACCAACCCGCCAAAAACATTCAGTACTTC. Protein product: CASSNQPAKNIQYF.

This clonotype was seen just once. The CDR3 sequence is CASSAQTGSYNEQFF. CDR3 nucleotides: TGTGCCAGCAGCGCCCAGACCGGGTCCTACAATGAGCAGTTCTTC. The chain employs TRBV11-3 and TRBJ2-1; D not resolved. CDR3 length: 15 amino acids. CDR1 is SGHNT and CDR2 is YENEEA in the germline V gene. V gave up 5 bases and J gave up 1 base, with 12 bases separating them.

This clonotype has more than one count but fewer than ten. V is TRBV28 and J is TRBJ1-1, with D possibly TRBD1 on 6 matching bases. The V gene lost 3 bases and the J gene lost 0 bases, with 11 bases spanning the gap. The CDR3 sequence is 15 residues long. Per the germline V gene, CDR1 is MDHEN and CDR2 is SYDVKM. CDR3 sequence: CASSLLKGVNTEAFF. The CDR3 DNA reads as TGTGCCAGCAGTTTGTTAAAGGGGGTGAACACTGAAGCTTTCTTT.

The chain is built from TRBV2 and TRBJ2-2; TRBD1 might be the D (6 bases). Germline-derived CDR1 and CDR2 are SNHLY and FYNNEI. Trimming left V 6 bases short and J 1 base short, with 9 bases between. The CDR3 extends over 14 amino acids. The CDR3 nucleotides are TGTGCCAGCAGACCGGACAGGAACACCGGGGAGCTGTTTTTT. It encodes CASRPDRNTGELFF.

This clonotype has just a few counts. The V gene is TRBV20-1, the J gene TRBJ2-3, with 11 bases matching TRBD2. The CDR3 loop spans 15 amino acids. V dropped 4 bases and J dropped 2; count of bases not matched to a gene: 5. Germline assignment: CDR1 DFQATT and CDR2 SNEGSKA (reference sequence). CDR3 nucleotide sequence: TGCAGTGCTATAGGGACTAGCGGATACACAGATACGCAGTATTTT. Amino acids: CSAIGTSGYTDTQYF.

The chain has TRBV30 and TRBJ1-2; no clear D gene. The V gene's germline CDR1 is GTSNPN and CDR2 SVGIG (reference sequence). The CDR3 is made up of 11 amino acids. Trimming shortened V by 0 bases and J by 7 bases, and 6 bases separated the two germline ends. In nucleotides, the CDR3 is TGTGCCTGGAGTGTACTGACTGGCTACACCTTC. It is translated as CAWSVLTGYTF.

This clonotype has more than one count but fewer than ten. The chain employs TRBV7-6 and TRBJ2-1; D is perhaps TRBD1 or TRBD2 (5 bases each). The CDR3 is 16 residues long. CDR1 is SGHVS, CDR2 FNYEAQ, per germline. V lost 2 bases and J lost 4, with 15 bases in between. DNA of the CDR3: TGTGCCAGCAGCTTAAAAGTCGACAGCGGTTACAATGAGCAGTTCTTC. Residues: CASSLKVDSGYNEQFF.

The rearrangement joins TRBV2 to TRBJ1-5, with TRBD1 as a possible D gene (6 bases). The CDR3 has 15 residues. With 6 bases removed from V and 2 bases from J, the gap between germline ends came to 14 bases. The germline CDR1 and CDR2 sequences are SNHLY and FYNNEI. The CDR3 sequence: CASRRQAFGNQPQHF. DNA of the CDR3: TGTGCCAGCAGGAGACAGGCCTTTGGCAATCAGCCCCAGCATTTT.

The chain links TRBV28 to TRBJ2-1, with a possible D match to TRBD2 (6 bases). Germline-derived CDR1 and CDR2 are MDHEN and SYDVKM. CDR3 length: 16 amino acids. Trimming left V 7 bases short and J 0 bases short, with 16 bases between. CDR3 DNA sequence: TGTGCCAGCATCATAGGAGGAGGGGCCTCCTACAATGAGCAGTTCTTC. This codes for CASIIGGGASYNEQFF. The full variable domain, in which reference TRBV28 and TRBJ2-1 provide the parts outside the CDR3, is DVKVTQSSRYLVKRTGEKVFLECVQDMDHENMFWYRQDPGLGLRLIYFSYDVKMKEKGDIPEGYSVSREKKERFSLILESASTNQTSMYLCASIIGGGASYNEQFFGPGTRLTVL.

This clonotype was counted a few times. Compared with germline, one end of the junction differs, possibly owing to a read error. The V call is TRBV7-6, the J call TRBJ2-1; 7 positions agree with TRBD2. This CDR3 is built from 15 residues. Germline values: CDR1 SGHVS, CDR2 FNYEAQ. CDR3 in amino acids: CASSLGLADYNEQFF. In nucleotides, the CDR3 is TGTGCTAGCAGCTTAGGGCTAGCGGACTACAATGAGCAGTTCTTC.

J is TRBJ1-4 and V is TRBV20-1, with D possibly TRBD1 on 6 matching bases. CDR3 length: 14 residues. The V and J ends lost 4 bases and 4 bases respectively, with 13 bases between them. The germline V gene has CDR1 DFQATT and CDR2 SNEGSKA (reference sequence). CDR3 amino acids: CSANRVGSNEKLFF. For the CDR3, the DNA is TGCAGTGCTAACAGGGTCGGCAGTAATGAAAAACTGTTTTTT.

About this clonotype itself: Because it lacks the conserved phenylalanine or tryptophan at the end, this CDR3 is likely a read error. The V gene is TRBV6-1, the J gene TRBJ2-1; D is ambiguous. The germline V gene has CDR1 MNHNS and CDR2 SASEGT. The CDR3 has 12 amino acids. The V end was cut by 7 bases, the J end by 11 bases, with 15 bases between. The CDR3 spells CASNALGLKQFS. The CDR3 nucleotides read TGTGCCAGCAACGCACTCGGATTAAAGCAGTTCTCC.

The V call is TRBV11-2, the J call TRBJ1-3, with 8 positions matching TRBD1. The CDR3 has 15 residues. Germline lookup yields CDR1 SGHAT and CDR2 FQNNGV. Trimming at V came to 5 bases and at J to 0 bases, leaving 3 bases not matched to a gene. CDR3 in DNA: TGTGCCAGCAGCGGTGGGACAGGCTCTGGAAACACCATATATTTT. Encoded protein: CASSGGTGSGNTIYF.

This clonotype has more than one count but fewer than ten. The V call is TRBV20-1, the J call TRBJ2-7, with 7 positions matching TRBD2. Germline-derived CDR1 and CDR2 are DFQATT and SNEGSKA (reference sequence). V trimming: 0 bases; J trimming: 3 bases; junction bases outside the gene matches: 8. The CDR3 is made up of 15 amino acids. The CDR3 DNA sequence: TGCAGTGCTAGAGATCAGCCTAGCGGTTACTACGAGCAGTACTTC. Translating gives CSARDQPSGYYEQYF.

The chain combines TRBV7-2 with TRBJ1-3, with TRBD1 as a possible D gene (5 bases). The CDR3 is made up of 14 amino acids. The ends were cut back, 5 bases at V and 5 bases at J, with 13 bases in the middle. CDR1 is SGHTA, CDR2 FQGNSA, per germline. The CDR3 sequence: CASSLGTFRNTIYF. In DNA form, the CDR3 reads TGTGCCAGCAGCCTCGGGACTTTCAGAAACACCATATATTTT.

This clonotype showed up just a few times. The V and J genes are TRBV7-8 and TRBJ2-1, with 12 nucleotides matching TRBD2. This CDR3 contains 18 residues. Trimming removed 3 bases from V and 6 bases from J; junction bases left unmatched: 12. Germline loops: CDR1 SGHVS, CDR2 FQNEAQ. CDR3 loop: CASSLVWLAGGPGNEQFF. As DNA, the CDR3 is TGTGCCAGCAGCTTGGTTTGGCTAGCGGGAGGGCCGGGCAATGAGCAGTTCTTC.

The chain has TRBV20-1 and TRBJ2-3; D gene uncertain. Germline V gene lookup returns CDR1 DFQATT and CDR2 SNEGSKA (reference sequence). This CDR3 comprises 14 residues. Trimming took off 2 bases at V and 2 bases at J, with 11 bases between the two ends. The CDR3 DNA sequence: TGCAGTGCTAGAATTGCGCCCTCCACAGATACGCAGTATTTT. This gives the protein CSARIAPSTDTQYF.

The CDR3 DNA follows: TGTGCCATCAGTGAGAGGTTGGGGTACGAGCAGTACTTC. This gives the protein CAISERLGYEQYF. The J gene is TRBJ2-7, the V gene TRBV10-3, with D unresolved. Germline lookup yields CDR1 ENHRY and CDR2 SYGVKD. Trimming removed 2 bases from V and 4 bases from J, with 9 bases in between. CDR3 length: 13 amino acids.

The V and J genes are TRBV4-3 and TRBJ1-6, with D possibly matching TRBD1 (5 bases). With 0 bases removed from V and 11 bases from J, the gap between germline ends came to 11 bases. This CDR3 comprises 14 residues. Germline-derived CDR1 and CDR2 are LGHNA and YSLEER. DNA for the CDR3: TGCGCCAGCAGCCAAGACAGGGTTATCACACCCCTCCACTTT. It codes for CASSQDRVITPLHF.

This clonotype was counted a few times. The CDR3 DNA reads as TGTGCCAGCAGTACCCGGGACAGAACACAAGAGACCCAGTACTTC. This encodes CASSTRDRTQETQYF. The chain couples TRBV6-1 to TRBJ2-5; 7 positions agree with TRBD1. The V segment lost 5 bases and the J segment 2 bases; nucleotides outside the gene matches: 8. CDR1 is MNHNS and CDR2 is SASEGT in the germline V gene. There are 15 residues in the CDR3.